The clone carrying this T cell receptor beta chain appeared a single time. The PCR ran on 60 Vbeta and 13 Jbeta primers. The repertoire was sequenced with immunoSEQ multiplex PCR; TCRdb's copy has only in-frame clones and lacks some. The data contain some 140,000 clones, roughly 80% of them singletons. These data belong to a study of cytomegalovirus exposure and HLA in healthy donors. The CDR3 extends over 15 amino acids. Germline CDR1 is SGHTA and CDR2 is FQGNSA. V lost 2 bases and J lost 6; bases outside the gene matches: 9. This TCR was recovered from a woman aged 50 to 60 in good health and CMV-seropositive. The rearrangement joins TRBV7-2 to TRBJ1-2; 7 bases fit TRBD1. The source material was PBMCs. CDR3 in DNA: TGTGCCAGCAGCTTAACGGCAGGGGGATGGAATGGCTACACCTTC. Amino acid sequence: CASSLTAGGWNGYTF.